The rows below give T cell receptor beta chains drawn from one sample of a study of human T cells and chemical hapten exposure. TCRdb itself ran the RACE reads through MiXCR, one entry per CDR3 protein. The data show around 190,000 distinct CDR3 sequences, about 20% seen once. The sequenced sample was whole blood, obtained in connection with sensitization to the hapten diphenylcyclopropenone (DPC). The source of these receptors is a woman between 50 and 59 years old with alopecia areata. Some clones in this sample may be carry-over from other donors' samples. The conserved cysteine and the conserved F or W are not part of the CDR3 here. Size is stated for part of the rows, as once, few or many counts, or as a class when the clone is expanded.

NA | TRBV20-1 | 14 | SAREAGGLGNQPQH
NA | TRBV4-2 | 14 | ASSLRTQPNSYEQY
many | TRBV20-1 | 12 | SARDYGGDRELF
few | TRBV5-5 | 11 | ASWVHGGETQY
NA | TRBV20-1 | 10 | SGLAGAGELF
NA | TRBV6-6 | 12 | ASSYSSRIETQY
many | TRBV20-1 | 10 | SARGVEGGYT
NA | TRBV7-6 | 12 | ASVPAVPYNEQF
few | TRBV12-3/TRBV12-4 | 12 | ASSENGFNQPQH
NA | TRBV27 | 9 | ASGRAYGYN
NA | TRBV18 | 14 | ASSPTSIPGQGVAF
few | TRBV9 | 13 | ASSVRQAGTGELF
few | TRBV10-3 | 11 | AIGQAPDQPQH
NA | TRBV5-1 | 12 | ASSPAGIRGELF
NA | TRBV20-1 | 12 | SAMDRGPGNTIY
NA | TRBV6-6 | 14 | ASSPSTRRGAGELF
NA | TRBV6-5 | 13 | ASSYSQGWGSPLH
NA | TRBV10-3 | 14 | ATRGEPGQGYTEAF
few | TRBV5-4 | 17 | ASSLSDRGRFVGTDTQY
NA | TRBV6-1 | 13 | ASIFLAGDYNEQF
NA | TRBV4-2 | 16 | VSSQVSGRPSHTDTQY
few | TRBV20-1 | 11 | SAPGYGNQPQH
few | TRBV20-1 | 12 | SAPPRTTNYEQY
few | TRBV4-2 | 13 | ASSHPGTGDTEAF
few | TRBV29-1 | 11 | SVAAGGTNEQF
NA | TRBV7-2 | 12 | ASSPSSSRAEAF
many | TRBV20-1 | 12 | SARGRELTGELF
few | TRBV20-1 | 10 | SAAWSTDTQY
NA | TRBV20-1 | 13 | SARDSFDRAYEQY
few | TRBV29-1 | 18 | SVVGLPGLAGAGAYNEQF
NA | TRBV5-1 | 12 | ASSLGNPNQPQH
NA | TRBV28 | 15 | ASSSLIGSGSSYEQY
NA | TRBV5-6 | 15 | ASSLIDTSGISYEQY
NA | TRBV29-1 | 11 | SVGTGVVNEQF
NA | TRBV29-1 | 11 | SVLRHNTGELF
NA | TRBV5-5 | 12 | ASRYGTSTDTQY
NA | TRBV5-1 | 11 | ASSLGFGQPQH
few | TRBV5-1 | 13 | ASSTRLAGGPEQF
few | TRBV6-6 | 13 | ASRKPGQGYNEQF
few | TRBV5-4 | 14 | ASSLGDRGWVTEAF
few | TRBV18 | 11 | ASSPRQMDGYT
NA | TRBV20-1 | 13 | SASRIAPYTDTQY
few | TRBV9 | 13 | ASSRETPSGEKLF
NA | TRBV4-2 | 13 | ASSLLAETTDTQY
NA | TRBV27 | 15 | ASSPRLAGGGVNEQF
NA | TRBV20-1 | 12 | SARNPLATGELF
few | TRBV7-2 | 11 | ASSLEYRSPLH
few | TRBV18 | 14 | ASSPPGRVNTGELF
NA | TRBV20-1 | 12 | SATGTRSTGELF
NA | TRBV21-1 | 13 | ASSKGKGGNTEAF
NA | TRBV11-1 | 12 | ASSWTGGPYEQY
few | TRBV2 | 13 | ASSQNDRSSYEQY
few | TRBV15 | 13 | ATSRDRDGDQPQH